This is a list of T cell receptor beta chains from one sample in a study of blood T cell repertoires in COVID-19. Sequencing was performed with immunoSEQ multiplex PCR; in TCRdb, only in-frame clones are kept and a portion is missing. The table lists about 270,000 clones, approximately 90% of them singletons. Source material: PBMCs or T cells enriched from blood (not recorded which). The receptors were gathered from a man aged 35-49 years who had been exposed to COVID-19. Both conserved end residues are part of each CDR3. Each record gives: D gene, V gene, J gene, CDR3 DNA, CDR3 protein. The D gene is left open where the match is weak.

d_gene: TRBD1
v_gene: TRBV2
j_gene: TRBJ1-5
CDR3nt: TGTGCCAGCCGGAGGTTGACAGGGTTTGATCAGCCCCAGCATTTT
CDR3aa: CASRRLTGFDQPQHF

d_gene: TRBD1
v_gene: TRBV30
j_gene: TRBJ2-7
CDR3nt: TGTGCCTGCTACACAGGGGGCTCATACGAGCAGTACTTC
CDR3aa: CACYTGGSYEQYF

d_gene: -
v_gene: TRBV28
j_gene: TRBJ1-2
CDR3nt: TGTGCCAGCACTTACTCACAGGTATATGGCTACACCTTC
CDR3aa: CASTYSQVYGYTF

d_gene: -
v_gene: TRBV11-2
j_gene: TRBJ2-7
CDR3nt: TGTGCCAGCAGCTCGGCGGACTTTAGCGGTACCTACGAGCAGTACTTC
CDR3aa: CASSSADFSGTYEQYF

d_gene: TRBD1
v_gene: TRBV28
j_gene: TRBJ1-2
CDR3nt: TGTGCCAGCAGCCGGACAGGGGGGGGACAGGTGGTCTATGGCTACACCTTC
CDR3aa: CASSRTGGGQVVYGYTF

d_gene: -
v_gene: TRBV6-5
j_gene: TRBJ2-1
CDR3nt: TGTGCCAGCAGAAGAATGGGGGCGCATGAGCAGTTCTTC
CDR3aa: CASRRMGAHEQFF

d_gene: -
v_gene: TRBV19
j_gene: TRBJ1-2
CDR3nt: TGTGCCAGTACGAGGCAGCGAACTAACTATGGCTACACCTTC
CDR3aa: CASTRQRTNYGYTF

d_gene: TRBD1
v_gene: TRBV19
j_gene: TRBJ1-4
CDR3nt: TGTGCCAGTACCGCGACAGGGTTTAATGAAAAACTGTTTTTT
CDR3aa: CASTATGFNEKLFF

d_gene: -
v_gene: TRBV21-1
j_gene: TRBJ1-2
CDR3nt: TGTGCCAGCAGCAAATCTGGGACAGGGACTGGTGGCTACACCTTC
CDR3aa: CASSKSGTGTGGYTF

d_gene: TRBD2
v_gene: TRBV12-5
j_gene: TRBJ2-1
CDR3nt: TGTGCTAGTGGTCCTCTACGAGGACTAGCGGGAAACAATGAGCAGTTCTTC
CDR3aa: CASGPLRGLAGNNEQFF

d_gene: -
v_gene: TRBV28
j_gene: TRBJ2-5
CDR3nt: TGTGCCAGCAGTACGGACGACAGAAGCCAAGAGACCCAGTACTTC
CDR3aa: CASSTDDRSQETQYF

d_gene: -
v_gene: TRBV11-2
j_gene: TRBJ2-7
CDR3nt: TGTGCCAGCAGCTCCGCCGGGCTCCAAGCGGCACCCTACGAGCAGTACTTC
CDR3aa: CASSSAGLQAAPYEQYF

d_gene: TRBD2
v_gene: TRBV29-1
j_gene: TRBJ2-1
CDR3nt: TGCAGCGTTGTAGGAAGCGGGAGAAGATCCGTTGAGCAGTTCTTC
CDR3aa: CSVVGSGRRSVEQFF

d_gene: TRBD1
v_gene: TRBV9
j_gene: TRBJ1-2
CDR3nt: TGTGCCAGCAGCGTAGAGGCGGGACAGACCTACTATGGCTACACCTTC
CDR3aa: CASSVEAGQTYYGYTF

d_gene: TRBD2
v_gene: TRBV6-5
j_gene: TRBJ2-2
CDR3nt: TGTGCCAGCAATCTAGCGGGGGCAAACACCGGGGAGCTGTTTTTT
CDR3aa: CASNLAGANTGELFF

d_gene: -
v_gene: TRBV6-5
j_gene: TRBJ1-5
CDR3nt: TGTGCCAGCAGTTACCAAGACAGACAGCCCCAGCATTTT
CDR3aa: CASSYQDRQPQHF

d_gene: TRBD1
v_gene: TRBV9
j_gene: TRBJ2-1
CDR3nt: TGTGCCAGCAGCGTAGGAGCAGGGGGAACCTACAATGAGCAGTTCTTC
CDR3aa: CASSVGAGGTYNEQFF

d_gene: -
v_gene: TRBV2
j_gene: TRBJ2-3
CDR3nt: TGTGCCAGCAGGCCCCTACGACAAAGCACAGATACGCAGTATTTT
CDR3aa: CASRPLRQSTDTQYF

d_gene: -
v_gene: TRBV7-6
j_gene: TRBJ1-3
CDR3nt: TGTGCCAGCAGCTTATTAGGGGTACAAGGCTCTGGAAACACCATATATTTT
CDR3aa: CASSLLGVQGSGNTIYF

d_gene: -
v_gene: TRBV7-2
j_gene: TRBJ2-1
CDR3nt: TGTGCCAGCAGCTTATACGGCGGGACTGGTTACAATGAGCAGTTCTTC
CDR3aa: CASSLYGGTGYNEQFF

d_gene: -
v_gene: TRBV28
j_gene: TRBJ2-3
CDR3nt: TGTGCCAGCAGTTCCCCGGGACTTAGGACAGATACGCAGTATTTT
CDR3aa: CASSSPGLRTDTQYF

d_gene: -
v_gene: TRBV20-1
j_gene: TRBJ2-5
CDR3nt: TGCAGTGCTAGTGCGGAGTACCAAGAGACCCAGTACTTC
CDR3aa: CSASAEYQETQYF

d_gene: -
v_gene: TRBV28
j_gene: TRBJ2-1
CDR3nt: TGTGCCAGCAGCCTACTGGATGAGCAGTTCTTC
CDR3aa: CASSLLDEQFF

d_gene: TRBD1
v_gene: TRBV10-3
j_gene: TRBJ1-1
CDR3nt: TGTGCCATCAGCGCCGGGACAGGGCGTGACACTGAAGCTTTCTTT
CDR3aa: CAISAGTGRDTEAFF

d_gene: TRBD1
v_gene: TRBV12-5
j_gene: TRBJ1-1
CDR3nt: TGTGCTAGTGGTTTGGTTACAGGGGTGAACACTGAAGCTTTCTTT
CDR3aa: CASGLVTGVNTEAFF

d_gene: -
v_gene: TRBV24-1
j_gene: TRBJ2-6
CDR3nt: TGTGCCACCGGGGAGGACAAGAGCTCTGGGGCCAACGTCCTGACTTTC
CDR3aa: CATGEDKSSGANVLTF

d_gene: TRBD1
v_gene: TRBV27
j_gene: TRBJ1-1
CDR3nt: TGTGCCAGCAGTCTACTCGCAGGGGGCACTGAAGCTTTCTTT
CDR3aa: CASSLLAGGTEAFF